The clone carrying this TCR beta chain was detected only a few times. Its antigen is unknown. The TCR beta library used iRepertoire HTBI primers with Arm-PCR amplification of CDR3. TCRdb independently ran MiXCR on the multiplex PCR reads; one entry per CDR3 protein. The table lists about 470,000 distinct CDR3 sequences, about 22% of them singletons, with about 7% in the top ten. CDR1 LNHDA and CDR2 SQIVND come from the germline V gene (reference sequence). Deletions cut 7 bases from V and 3 bases from J, with 15 bases between. CDR3 length: 15 amino acids. This sample was included in a study of regulatory T cells in long-lasting Graves disease. Findings and limits, study-wide: Persistent disease showed a preference for TRBV28, TRBJ1-2 and TRBJ2-5.

As to time point: persistent/refractory GD, antithyroid drugs over 5 years with positive TRAb. PBMCs provided the RNA from which the TCR library was made. This receptor was obtained from a female donor with Graves disease. The sequencing used peripheral blood mononuclear cells (PBMCs), collected when the disease was refractory, from a patient treated with antithyroid drugs. The gene calls are TRBV19 and TRBJ2-2; TRBD2 is a possible D gene (6 bases). The CDR3 region has the DNA TGTGCCAGTATTCGCGGGGCGAGGGACACCGGGGAGCTGTTTTTT. It codes for CASIRGARDTGELFF.